The rows below give T cell receptor beta chains drawn from one sample of a study of Graves' ophthalmopathy and Graves' hyperthyroidism. Each CDR3 protein is one row after TCRdb ran MiXCR on the multiplex PCR reads. The sample lists some 380,000 distinct CDR3 sequences, just over 15% occurring once. Source material: peripheral blood. These receptors were obtained from a woman between 18 and 29 years old with stable Graves' hyperthyroidism. CDR3s include the opening cysteine and the closing phenylalanine or tryptophan. Each record gives: J gene, D gene, clone size, V gene, CDR3 protein, CDR3 DNA. The D gene is left open where the match is weak. Only some rows state a clone size, as once, few, many or a class for expanded clones.

TRBJ1-5	.	many	TRBV20-1	CSARVGRGPLMGNQPQHF	TGCAGTGCTAGAGTCGGCAGGGGCCCCTTAATGGGCAATCAGCCCCAGCATTTT
TRBJ1-2	.	few	TRBV29-1	CSVEDLSGDALLYGYTF	TGCAGCGTTGAAGATCTCTCCGGGGACGCGCTTCTCTATGGCTACACCTTC
TRBJ2-7	TRBD1	many	TRBV7-2	CASSPTSRRQGARYEQYF	TGTGCCAGCAGCCCTACTTCGAGGCGACAGGGGGCGCGGTACGAGCAGTACTTC
TRBJ1-2	.	many	TRBV2	CASSHKKRTANYGYTF	TGTGCCAGCAGTCACAAAAAGAGGACAGCAAACTATGGCTACACCTTC
TRBJ2-7	.	.	TRBV12-3/TRBV12-4	CASSKGASYEQYF	TGTGCCAGCAGTAAAGGTGCGTCCTACGAGCAGTACTTC
TRBJ1-5	TRBD1	few	TRBV6-5	CASGGGDRDLRQPQHF	TGTGCCAGCGGGGGGGGGGACAGGGACCTTAGACAGCCCCAGCATTTT
TRBJ1-2	.	many	TRBV27	CASSLKGTNYGYTF	TGTGCCAGCAGTTTAAAGGGAACTAACTATGGCTACACCTTC
TRBJ2-2	.	few	TRBV19	CASSICKNGELFF	TGTGCCAGTAGTATTTGTAAGAACGGGGAGCTGTTTTTT
TRBJ2-5	.	.	TRBV6-1	CASMGAVQETQYF	TGTGCCAGCATGGGGGCAGTCCAAGAGACCCAGTACTTC
TRBJ1-6	TRBD1	many	TRBV5-1	CASSPYLTDRANSPLHF	TGCGCCAGCAGCCCGTACTTGACCGACAGGGCTAATTCACCCCTCCACTTT
TRBJ1-1	.	few	TRBV3-1	CASSPNILNTEAFF	TGTGCCAGCAGCCCAAACATATTGAACACTGAAGCTTTCTTT
TRBJ2-2	TRBD2	many	TRBV2	CASSSLTSGDSGELFF	TGTGCCAGCAGTTCCCTGACTAGCGGGGATTCCGGGGAGCTGTTTTTT
TRBJ1-2	.	many	TRBV29-1	CSAVKPFRNYGYTF	TGCAGCGCTGTGAAGCCCTTCAGGAACTATGGCTACACCTTC
TRBJ2-6	.	.	TRBV29-1	CSVPGSGANVLTF	TGCAGCGTTCCAGGGTCTGGGGCCAACGTCCTGACTTTC
TRBJ1-1	.	.	TRBV7-2	CASSLPSGNTEAFF	TGTGCCAGCAGCTTACCTTCGGGAAACACTGAAGCTTTCTTT
TRBJ2-6	.	.	TRBV9	CASSTPVMGGANVLTF	TGTGCCAGCAGCACCCCGGTGATGGGCGGGGCCAACGTCCTGACTTTC
TRBJ1-1	.	many	TRBV15	CATSRALGVNTEAFF	TGTGCCACCAGCAGAGCTCTCGGGGTGAACACTGAAGCTTTCTTT
TRBJ1-6	.	many	TRBV6-1	CATAPGHGSYNSPLHF	TGTGCTACAGCCCCCGGGCACGGCTCCTATAATTCACCCCTCCACTTT
TRBJ2-7	TRBD2	.	TRBV11-2	CASSLGASGEYEQYF	TGTGCCAGCAGCTTAGGGGCTAGCGGGGAATACGAGCAGTACTTC
TRBJ1-1	TRBD1	many	TRBV5-1	CASSLFGQGANTEAFF	TGCGCCAGCAGCTTGTTCGGACAGGGGGCGAACACTGAAGCTTTCTTT
TRBJ1-5	.	few	TRBV15	CATSRDRGRAQPQHF	TGTGCCACCAGCAGAGATCGGGGCAGGGCACAGCCCCAGCATTTT
TRBJ1-1	.	many	TRBV11-2	CASRRENMNTEAFF	TGTGCCAGCCGTAGAGAAAACATGAACACTGAAGCTTTCTTT
TRBJ2-5	.	many	TRBV6-5	CASSRTVRETQYF	TGTGCCAGCAGTCGGACAGTAAGAGAGACCCAGTACTTC
TRBJ1-1	TRBD1	many	TRBV15	CATSRTGATEAFF	TGTGCCACCAGCAGAACAGGGGCCACTGAAGCTTTCTTT
TRBJ1-1	.	few	TRBV20-1	CSARDSVNTEAFF	TGCAGTGCTAGAGATAGCGTGAACACTGAAGCTTTCTTT
TRBJ1-2	TRBD1	many	TRBV18	CASSPSTGENGYTF	TGTGCCAGCTCACCTTCCACAGGGGAAAACGGCTACACCTTC
TRBJ1-1	.	.	TRBV6-1	CASETNTETFF	TGTGCCAGCGAGACGAACACTGAAACTTTCTTT
TRBJ2-5	.	.	TRBV13	CASTYRPWGSLGTQCF	TGTGCCAGCACCTACCGGCCGTGGGGTTCTTTGGGGACCCAGTGCTTC